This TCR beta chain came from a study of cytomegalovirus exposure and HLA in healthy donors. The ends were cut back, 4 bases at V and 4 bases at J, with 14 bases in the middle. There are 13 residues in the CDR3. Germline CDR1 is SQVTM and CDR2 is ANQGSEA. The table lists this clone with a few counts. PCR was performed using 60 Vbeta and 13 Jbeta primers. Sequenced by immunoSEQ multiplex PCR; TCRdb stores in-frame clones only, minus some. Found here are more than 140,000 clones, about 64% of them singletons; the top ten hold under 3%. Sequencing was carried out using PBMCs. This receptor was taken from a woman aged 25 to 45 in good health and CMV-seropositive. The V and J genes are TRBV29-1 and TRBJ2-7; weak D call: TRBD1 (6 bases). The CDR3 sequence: CSVGLVRGYEQYF. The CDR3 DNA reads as TGCAGCGTTGGTCTGGTCAGGGGATACGAGCAGTACTTC.